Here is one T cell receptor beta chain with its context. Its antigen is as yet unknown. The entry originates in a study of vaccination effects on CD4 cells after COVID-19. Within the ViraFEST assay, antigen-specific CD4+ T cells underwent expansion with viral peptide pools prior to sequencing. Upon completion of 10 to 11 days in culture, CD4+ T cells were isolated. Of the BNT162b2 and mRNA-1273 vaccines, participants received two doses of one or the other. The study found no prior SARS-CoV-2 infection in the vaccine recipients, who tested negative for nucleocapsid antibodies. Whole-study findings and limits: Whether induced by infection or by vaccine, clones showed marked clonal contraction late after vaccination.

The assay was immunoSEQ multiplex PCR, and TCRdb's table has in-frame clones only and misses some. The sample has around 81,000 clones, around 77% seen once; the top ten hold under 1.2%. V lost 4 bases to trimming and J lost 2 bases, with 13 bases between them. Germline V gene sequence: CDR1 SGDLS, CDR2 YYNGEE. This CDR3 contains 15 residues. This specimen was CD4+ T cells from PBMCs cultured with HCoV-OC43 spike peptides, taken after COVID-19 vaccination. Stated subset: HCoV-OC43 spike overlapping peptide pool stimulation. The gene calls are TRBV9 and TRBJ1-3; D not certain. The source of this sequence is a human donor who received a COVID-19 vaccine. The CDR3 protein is CASSPSSVTGNTIYF. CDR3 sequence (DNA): TGTGCCAGCAGCCCTTCTTCGGTTACTGGAAACACCATATATTTT.